This TCR beta chain came from a study of cytomegalovirus exposure and HLA in healthy donors (dated 2017 in TCRdb). Background on the whole study: According to an earlier analysis of 587 of the donors, 150 million to 200 million T cells yielded roughly 100 million unique TCR beta sequences and around 280 Gb of sequence data. Along with the roughly 670-subject first cohort, a separate validation cohort of over a hundred different subjects was used. Rather than using new phenotypic data, the later analysis identified candidate immune exposures from TCR beta sequences and from how often those sequences occurred across donors. A later analysis re-analyzed previously published TCR beta repertoires from 650 to 800 donors and added high-resolution HLA genotyping to study TCR occurrence patterns. Of the roughly 400 genotyped donors, about 84% fell in the genetic ancestry cluster associated with self-reported Caucasian donors. Donor age, sex, ethnicity and CMV serostatus were compiled together with the repertoire data. The aim of the study was to test whether cataloging public T cell receptors could identify signatures of past pathogen exposure. An early release that covered some 640 HLA-typed donors contained approximately 290 gigabases of sequencing data and tens of millions of unique TCR sequences. Among 350 to 400 genotyped donors of the cohort, an average of roughly 240,000 unique TCR beta nucleotide sequences were sequenced per donor, roughly 20% of them non-productive. Both class I and class II loci were covered by HLA typing, at four-digit resolution. Roughly 5 DR-DQ haplotypes were handled as single units for association and clustering, since linkage in the cohort was strong. All discovery cohort repertoires had been generated on a single sequencing platform. To predict cytomegalovirus infection status, the study brought together high-throughput TCR immunosequencing, statistical association of individual TCRs with disease status, and machine learning. To decide whether each TCR beta V gene segment behaved as functional or pseudogenic, an earlier analysis of nearly 600 of the donors relied on high-throughput TCR beta sequencing. In a later genetic analysis, genome-wide SNP genotypes for about 65% of the 666 donors were used, and that subset was treated as a discovery cohort. Typing coverage varied by locus: about 629-640 donors for A, B, C, DRB1 and DQB1; 522 for DQA1; about 570 for DPA1; approximately 490 for DPB1. The T cell repertoires of about 700 subjects were profiled by immunosequencing and related to cytomegalovirus serostatus.

In total, approximately 690 healthy bone marrow donors made up the cohort. At the time of sampling, every cohort member was nominally healthy, though immune exposures that went unrecorded were likely present. The donor was CMV seronegative and was included in the group of several hundred seronegative cohort members. A peripheral blood sample was provided by each donor, and peripheral blood mononuclear cells were used for TCR beta sequencing. The Qiagen DNeasy Blood Extraction Kit was used to extract genomic DNA from the blood cell samples. For this clone: It has no known antigen specificity. The sample holds no much larger clone one base away, and base qualities are not on file.

Library prep was done by the immunoSEQ multiplex PCR assay. For the multiplex PCR, a mixture combining 60 forward primers for TCR Vbeta segments and 13 reverse primers for TCR Jbeta segments was used. The CDR3 region of rearranged TCR beta genes was amplified from genomic DNA by a multiplex PCR assay. The Illumina HiSeq System was used to sequence the amplified TCR beta libraries as 87-base-pair reads. The authors' analysis ran thus. In a later analysis, around 80 million unique TCR beta chains were counted across the 650 to 700 repertoires, and roughly 10 million of these chains were shared by at least two donors. A nearest-neighbor algorithm error-corrected the raw reads and collapsed the reads into unique sequences, merging closely related sequences to remove PCR and sequencing errors. To assign V, D and J gene segments, CDR3 sequences were aligned to IMGT reference sequences. For a sequence to be retained, at least a six-nucleotide match to both a V gene segment and a J gene segment was required. A rearrangement was called productive if the CDR3 had no stop codons and remained in frame with V and J, and every other rearrangement was called non-productive. CDR3 was defined by IMGT convention, running from the second conserved V-encoded cysteine to the conserved J-encoded phenylalanine. The earlier analysis of about 590 of the donors excluded sequences that lacked an unambiguous match to a single V gene segment. In an earlier analysis of several hundred of the donors, V segments were called functional above 56.7% productive rearrangements and were called segregating when the between-donor standard deviation exceeded 5%. A statistical classification framework was built to diagnose cytomegalovirus status from the catalog of TCR beta chain sequences. In a later analysis, V and J genes were assigned by comparing TCR nucleotide sequences against IMGT/GENE-DB human TR gene sequences. The TCRdist pipeline was used in a later analysis to assign CDR3 sequences and most-parsimonious VDJ recombination scenarios. A later analysis defined each TCR beta chain by its CDR3 amino acid sequence plus V-gene family, and excluded reads lacking a unique V-gene family. As a way to deal with suspected cross-contamination and a sequencing artifact, a later analysis dropped 592 nucleotide sequences that were highly shared and had low generation probability. For each public chain, a later analysis derived a clonal expansion index from normalized ranks of inferred template counts within each repertoire. A later analysis computed generation probabilities with a VDJ recombination model fitted to out-of-frame rearrangements, and checked the results against IGoR. In a later analysis, TCR-TCR, TCR-HLA and TCR-CMV co-occurrence was scored with hypergeometric tests, and a repertoire-size bias correction was applied to TCR pairs. To estimate false discovery rates, a later analysis permuted the HLA or CMV assignments 20 times. A later analysis grouped co-occurring TCRs with DBSCAN, adding TCRdist sequence similarity when clustering within HLA-allele-positive subsets. Co-occurrence clustering excluded repertoires with fewer than 30,000 or more than 120,000 public chains, plus five with anomalous nucleotide sharing. In TCRdb, the immuneACCESS table is reduced to in-frame sequences with V and J assigned. These tables do not hold every clone; where another copy was compared, an unresolved V gene accounts for under half, and the others remain unexplained. That table gives V, J and clone size, and the DNA gave D and trimming. A total of around 50,000 clones appear in this sample, roughly four fifths of them only once. Jointly, the top ten make up 2.5% to 3.5% of the sample.

Overall study results and their limits: In a later analysis, TCR association rates were found to vary across HLA loci, with the most associated TCRs seen for DRB1 alleles and the fewest for HLA-C alleles. Compared with equally common non-associated chains, HLA-associated TCR beta chains in a later analysis were more clonally expanded and had lower generation probabilities. The authors suggested that the approach could potentially be extended to other disease states and immunological phenotypes. In a later analysis, most CMV-associated TCR beta chains were found to appear HLA-restricted, with HLA associations seemingly driven largely by CMV exposure. A further reported finding was that TCR beta sequences accurately predicted the HLA-A and HLA-B alleles for most subjects in the first cohort. While some public TCRs were present in many individuals, most TCR sequences turned up only very rarely across donors. Correlated functional status among segregating V segments might reflect linkage disequilibrium, but an unknown experimental factor could not be ruled out. A cluster of highly shared sequence variants was judged likely to be a technical artifact of the sequencing pipeline. In vitro tests confirmed that a few of the cytomegalovirus-associated TCR beta chains recognize cytomegalovirus antigens. In a later genetic analysis, a missense DCLRE1C variant was associated with V-gene and J-gene trimming of TCR beta chains, and the association was replicated in an independent cohort. Because counts were too low, under 20 rarely observed V segments, including chromosome 9 orphons, were left out of the earlier analysis of a few hundred of the donors. Cytomegalovirus status was reported to be diagnosed by the classifier with high specificity and sensitivity in both the original and validation cohorts. Specific HLA alleles were associated with over 15,000 TCR beta sequences at a false discovery rate of 0.05 in a later analysis. Several of the top co-occurrence clusters appeared to be linked to parvovirus B19, influenza, CMV and Epstein-Barr virus, according to a later analysis. The study gave a list of 150 to 200 TCR beta chains associated with cytomegalovirus. Only TCR beta chains were sequenced in this cohort, and the absence of alpha or paired-chain data limited detectable features. Roughly uniform sequencing depth across donors was assumed in presence/absence analyses, although this assumption may not hold. Because some donors lacked HLA typing at each locus, the association tests relied only on the typed subset. For the cohort, immune exposure information was limited to CMV serostatus. Assigning TCR associations to individual alleles was difficult when HLA alleles, especially DR and DQ, strongly co-occurred. Broadly in line with IMGT annotations, most TCR beta V segments showed up in productive rearrangements about 90% or about 30% of the time in an earlier analysis of several hundred of the donors. A later genetic analysis reported fewer N-insertions in productive TCRs among donors in an Asian-associated ancestry cluster than the roughly 720-donor mean.

This sequence originates from a man aged 50-60 years in good health and CMV-seronegative. The sample consisted of PBMCs.

The bases are TGTGCCAGCAGTGGTCGACTTCGAACCTCCACTAGCTCCTACGAGCAGTACTTC. This is translated as CASSGRLRTSTSSYEQYF. The V and J genes are TRBV6-1 and TRBJ2-7; the D gene is perhaps TRBD2, on 5 matching bases. Trimming at the junction amounts to 4 bases on V and 0 bases on J, and the germline ends lie 22 bases apart. The CDR3 covers 18 residues, taking in both the cysteine and the phenylalanine. Only CDR3 DNA is held: 54 bases, read in frame from base 1. From a lookup of the germline V gene, CDR1 and CDR2 are MNHNS and SASEGT.